The clone carrying this TCR beta chain was detected a few times. Its antigen is undetermined. The study based diagnoses on clinical symptoms, serum thyroxine and TRAb, thyroid ultrasound and orbital computed tomography. This sample is part of a study of T cells in Graves' hyperthyroidism and ophthalmopathy. Study findings and constraints: Appearing also in blood were most of the thyroid clonotypes expanded above 0.001.

Amplified TCR beta CDR3 regions came from RNA transcripts. With the HTBI primer set, the TCR CDR3 went through a first round of RT-PCR. MiXCR, run by TCRdb on the multiplex PCR reads, gives a single entry per CDR3 protein. This sample yields about 640,000 distinct CDR3 sequences, of which less than 25% are seen a single time; around a third belongs to the top ten. The CDR3 is made up of 15 amino acids. Germline CDR1 MNHNS, CDR2 SASEGT. The V gene lost 7 bases and the J gene lost 0 bases, with 14 bases spanning the gap. This chain joins TRBV6-1 and TRBJ2-3, with D possibly TRBD2 on 6 matching bases. The sample was blood. The clonotype originates from a man under 40 with Graves' ophthalmopathy. CDR3 coding DNA: TGTGCCAGCACCTTTACTAGCACCAGCACAGATACGCAGTATTTT. This encodes CASTFTSTSTDTQYF.